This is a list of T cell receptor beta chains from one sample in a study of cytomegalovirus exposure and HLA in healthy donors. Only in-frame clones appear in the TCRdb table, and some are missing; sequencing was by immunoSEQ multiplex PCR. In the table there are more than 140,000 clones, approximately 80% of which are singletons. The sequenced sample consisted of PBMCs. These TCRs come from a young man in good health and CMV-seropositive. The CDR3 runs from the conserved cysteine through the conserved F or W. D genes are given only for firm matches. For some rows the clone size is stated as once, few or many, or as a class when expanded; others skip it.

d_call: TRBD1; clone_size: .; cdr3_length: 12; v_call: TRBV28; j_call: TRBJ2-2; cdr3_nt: TGTGCCTACCAGGGGGACACCGGGGAGCTGTTTTTT; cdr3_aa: CAYQGDTGELFF
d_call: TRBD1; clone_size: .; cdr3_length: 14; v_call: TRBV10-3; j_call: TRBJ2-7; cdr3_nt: TGTGCCATCAGGAAGACAGGGCTTTCCTACGAGCAGTACTTC; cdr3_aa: CAIRKTGLSYEQYF
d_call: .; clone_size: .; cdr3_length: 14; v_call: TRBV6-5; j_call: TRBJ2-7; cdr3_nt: TGTGCCAGCAGTGAAGTTACAGGGTTCTACGAGCAGTACTTC; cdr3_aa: CASSEVTGFYEQYF
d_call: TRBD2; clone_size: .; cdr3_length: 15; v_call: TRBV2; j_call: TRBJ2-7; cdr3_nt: TGTGCCAGCAGTGTAGGAAATAGCGGGGTTAACGAGCAGTACTTC; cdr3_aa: CASSVGNSGVNEQYF
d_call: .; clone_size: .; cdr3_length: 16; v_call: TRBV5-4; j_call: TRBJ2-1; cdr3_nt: TGTGCCAGCAGCTCCGGAGCGGGCCAACGCTACAATGAGCAGTTCTTC; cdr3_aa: CASSSGAGQRYNEQFF
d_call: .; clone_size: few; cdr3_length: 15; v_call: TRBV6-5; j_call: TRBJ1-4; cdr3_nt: TGTGCCAGCAGTTACGAATCGGGCAGGGCTGAAAAACTGTTTTTT; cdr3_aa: CASSYESGRAEKLFF
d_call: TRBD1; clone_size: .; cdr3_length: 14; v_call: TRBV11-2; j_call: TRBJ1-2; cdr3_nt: TGTGCCAGCAGCTTTGCCGGGACAGGGATTGGCTACACCTTC; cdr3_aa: CASSFAGTGIGYTF
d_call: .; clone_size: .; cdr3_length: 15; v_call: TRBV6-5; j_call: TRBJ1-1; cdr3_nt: TGTGCCAGCAGTTACGGGGGGACGGGGGGGACTGAAGCTTTCTTT; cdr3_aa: CASSYGGTGGTEAFF
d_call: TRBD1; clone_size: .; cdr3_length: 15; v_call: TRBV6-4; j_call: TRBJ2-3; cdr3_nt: TGTGCCAGCAGTGGGGGACAGGGACCAACAGATACGCAGTATTTT; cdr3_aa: CASSGGQGPTDTQYF
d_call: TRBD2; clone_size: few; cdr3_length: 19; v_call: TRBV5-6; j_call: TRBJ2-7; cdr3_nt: TGTGCCAGCAGCCAAGAAGTTATTAGCGGGAGGGACGTTCGAGACGAGCAGTACTTC; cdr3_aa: CASSQEVISGRDVRDEQYF
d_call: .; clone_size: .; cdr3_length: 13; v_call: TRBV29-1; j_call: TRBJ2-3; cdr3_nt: TGCAGCGCCGTCGGCGGGCACACAGATACGCAGTATTTT; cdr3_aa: CSAVGGHTDTQYF
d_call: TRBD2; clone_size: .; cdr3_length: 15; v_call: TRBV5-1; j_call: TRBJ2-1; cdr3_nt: TGCGCCAGCAGCTTGGGCGGGAGGACCTACAATGAGCAGTTCTTC; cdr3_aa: CASSLGGRTYNEQFF
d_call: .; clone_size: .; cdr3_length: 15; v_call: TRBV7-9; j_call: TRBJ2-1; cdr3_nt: TGTGCCAGCAGCAAGGACAGGGACTACTACAATGAGCAGTTCTTC; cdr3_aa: CASSKDRDYYNEQFF
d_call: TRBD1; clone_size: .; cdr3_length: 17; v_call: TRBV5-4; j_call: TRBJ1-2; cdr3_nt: TGTGCCAGCAGCTCTGAGCTCTGGACAGGGGACTCCTATGGCTACACCTTC; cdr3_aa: CASSSELWTGDSYGYTF
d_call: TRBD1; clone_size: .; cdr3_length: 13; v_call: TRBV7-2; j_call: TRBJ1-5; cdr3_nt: TGTGCCAGCAGTGGGGACAGGAATCAGCCCCAGCATTTT; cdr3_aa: CASSGDRNQPQHF
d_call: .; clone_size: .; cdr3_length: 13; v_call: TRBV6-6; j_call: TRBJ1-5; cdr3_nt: TGTGCCAGCAGTTACTCTCAGAATCAGCCCCAGCATTTT; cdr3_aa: CASSYSQNQPQHF
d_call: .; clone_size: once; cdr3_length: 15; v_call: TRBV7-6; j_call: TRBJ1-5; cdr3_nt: TGTGCCAGCAGCTTAGCGCCCGGGGGCAATCAGCCCCAGCATTTT; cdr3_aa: CASSLAPGGNQPQHF
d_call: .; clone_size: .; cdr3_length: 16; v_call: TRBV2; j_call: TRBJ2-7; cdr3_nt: TGTGCCAGCATCAGGGGCCGAGGACTAGGAAGTTACGAGCAGTACTTC; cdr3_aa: CASIRGRGLGSYEQYF
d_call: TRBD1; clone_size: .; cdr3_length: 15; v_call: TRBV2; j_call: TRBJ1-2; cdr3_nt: TGTGCCAGCAGTGATGCGGGACAGGGAAGCTATGGCTACACCTTC; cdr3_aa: CASSDAGQGSYGYTF
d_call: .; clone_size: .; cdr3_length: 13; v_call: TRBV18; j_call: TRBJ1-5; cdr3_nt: TGTGCCAGCTCATCGGCGGAAAATCAGCCCCAGCATTTT; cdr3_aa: CASSSAENQPQHF
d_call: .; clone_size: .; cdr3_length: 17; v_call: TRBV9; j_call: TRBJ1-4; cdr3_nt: TGTGCCAGCAGCGCCGAGGGAGGGTGGGGCCTTAATGAAAAACTGTTTTTT; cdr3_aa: CASSAEGGWGLNEKLFF
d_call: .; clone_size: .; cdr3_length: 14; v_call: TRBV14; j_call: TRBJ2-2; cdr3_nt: TGTGCCAGCAGCCGAGAACTAGTCTCCGGGGAGCTGTTTTTT; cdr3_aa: CASSRELVSGELFF
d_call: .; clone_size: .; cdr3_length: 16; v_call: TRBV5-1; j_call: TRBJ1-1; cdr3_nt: TGCGCCAGCAGCTTGAGTCGCGGAGATCCGGGCACTGAAGCTTTCTTT; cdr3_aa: CASSLSRGDPGTEAFF
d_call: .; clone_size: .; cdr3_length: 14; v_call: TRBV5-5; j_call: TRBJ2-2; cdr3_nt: TGTGCCAGCACTTTCAGGGTTACGAACGGGGAGCTGTTTTTT; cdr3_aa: CASTFRVTNGELFF
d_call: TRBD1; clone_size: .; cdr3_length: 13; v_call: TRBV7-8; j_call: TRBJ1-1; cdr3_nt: TGTGCCAGCAGCCCTGACAGGGACACTGAAGCTTTCTTT; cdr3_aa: CASSPDRDTEAFF
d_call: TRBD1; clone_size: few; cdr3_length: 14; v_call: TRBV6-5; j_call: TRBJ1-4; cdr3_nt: TGTGCCACCGGACAGGGGAGTACTAATGAAAAACTGTTTTTT; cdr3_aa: CATGQGSTNEKLFF
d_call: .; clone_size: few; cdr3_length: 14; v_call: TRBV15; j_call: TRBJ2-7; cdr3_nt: TGTGCCACCAGCAGAGCAGGGATTTTCTACGAGCAGTACTTC; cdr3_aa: CATSRAGIFYEQYF
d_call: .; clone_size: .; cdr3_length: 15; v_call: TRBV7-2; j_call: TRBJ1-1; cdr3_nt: TGTGCCAGCAGCTTACAAGCAGGGCTGAACACTGAAGCTTTCTTT; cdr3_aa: CASSLQAGLNTEAFF
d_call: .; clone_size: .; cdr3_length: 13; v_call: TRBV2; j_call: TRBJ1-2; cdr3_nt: TGTGCCAGCAGACTGCCCTCTAACTATGGCTACACCTTC; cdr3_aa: CASRLPSNYGYTF
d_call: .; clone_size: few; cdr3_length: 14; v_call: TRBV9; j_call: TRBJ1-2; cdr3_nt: TGTGCCAGCAGCCCGACAGGAGTGTTCTATGGCTACACCTTC; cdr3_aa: CASSPTGVFYGYTF
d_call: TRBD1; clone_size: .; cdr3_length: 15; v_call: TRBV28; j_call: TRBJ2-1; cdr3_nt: TGTGCCAGCAGCTCTCCCGGACAGGGTACCGATGAGCAGTTCTTC; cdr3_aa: CASSSPGQGTDEQFF
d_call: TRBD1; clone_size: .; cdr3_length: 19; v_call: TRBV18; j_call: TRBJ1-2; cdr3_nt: TGTGCCAGCTCACCCCCCAAGGGGGCGGGTAACACAGCTAACTATGGCTACACCTTC; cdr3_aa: CASSPPKGAGNTANYGYTF
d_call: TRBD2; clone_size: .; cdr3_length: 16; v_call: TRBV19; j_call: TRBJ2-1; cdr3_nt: TGTGCCAGTAGTATGGTAGCGGGGGGATCCTACAATGAGCAGTTCTTC; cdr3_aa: CASSMVAGGSYNEQFF
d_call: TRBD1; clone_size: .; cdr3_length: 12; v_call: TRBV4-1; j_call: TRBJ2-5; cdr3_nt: TGCGCCAGCAGCGAAGTTACAGGGGGCCCTTACTTC; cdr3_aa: CASSEVTGGPYF
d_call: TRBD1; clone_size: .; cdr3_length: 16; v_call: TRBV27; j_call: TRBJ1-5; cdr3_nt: TGTGCCAGCAGCTCGGACAGGCTGTATAGCAATCAGCCCCAGCATTTT; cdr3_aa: CASSSDRLYSNQPQHF
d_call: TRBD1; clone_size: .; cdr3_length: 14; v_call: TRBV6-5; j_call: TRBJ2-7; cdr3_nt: TGTGCCAGCAGGACGAGGACAGGCTCCTACGAGCAGTACTTC; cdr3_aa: CASRTRTGSYEQYF
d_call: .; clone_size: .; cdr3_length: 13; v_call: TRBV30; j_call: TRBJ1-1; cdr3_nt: TGTGCCTGGTGTCGGACAGTGAACACTGAAGCTTTCTTT; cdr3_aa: CAWCRTVNTEAFF
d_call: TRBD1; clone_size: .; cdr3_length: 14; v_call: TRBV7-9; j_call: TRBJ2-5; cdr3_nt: TGTGCCAGCCAGGGGGACCTGTACCAAGAGACCCAGTACTTC; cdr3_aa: CASQGDLYQETQYF
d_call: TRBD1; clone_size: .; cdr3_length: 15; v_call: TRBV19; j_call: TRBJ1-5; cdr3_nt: TGTGCCAGTAGTATATACGGGACAGGGAATCAGCCCCAGCATTTT; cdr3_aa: CASSIYGTGNQPQHF
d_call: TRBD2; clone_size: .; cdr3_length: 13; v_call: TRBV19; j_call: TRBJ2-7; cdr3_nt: TGTGCCAGTATGTCTAGCGGGGACCACGAGCAGTACTTC; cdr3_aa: CASMSSGDHEQYF
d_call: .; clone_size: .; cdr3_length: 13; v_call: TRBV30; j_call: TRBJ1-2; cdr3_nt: TGTGCCTGGGGGCGAATTCATCCCGGTGGCTACACCTTC; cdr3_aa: CAWGRIHPGGYTF
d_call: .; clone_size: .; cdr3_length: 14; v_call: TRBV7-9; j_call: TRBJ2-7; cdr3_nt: TGTGCCAGCAGCTACTCCGGGGTCCACTACGAGCAGTACTTC; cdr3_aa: CASSYSGVHYEQYF
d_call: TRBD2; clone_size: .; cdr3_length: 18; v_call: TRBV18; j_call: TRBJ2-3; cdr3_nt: TGTGCCAGCTCCCCCGGGACTAGCGGGGGGCTGAGCACAGATACGCAGTATTTT; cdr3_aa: CASSPGTSGGLSTDTQYF
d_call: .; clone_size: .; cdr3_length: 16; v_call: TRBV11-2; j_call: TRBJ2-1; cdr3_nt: TGTGCCAGCAGCTTGGGGCGGGGCTCCTCCTACAATGAGCAGTTCTTC; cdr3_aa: CASSLGRGSSYNEQFF
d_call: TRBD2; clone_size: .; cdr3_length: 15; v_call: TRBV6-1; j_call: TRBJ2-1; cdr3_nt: TGTGCCAGCAGCGATCTAGCGGGGGGATACAATGAGCAGTTCTTC; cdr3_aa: CASSDLAGGYNEQFF
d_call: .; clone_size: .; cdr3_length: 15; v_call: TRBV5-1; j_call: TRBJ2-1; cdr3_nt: TGCGCCAGCAGCTTGGTTGGGAGCTCCTACAATGAGCAGTTCTTC; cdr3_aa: CASSLVGSSYNEQFF